This TCR beta chain was profiled in a study of T cells in Graves' hyperthyroidism and ophthalmopathy. Background on the study: The blood sample was taken at first diagnosis, before treatment began.

Amplified TCR beta CDR3 regions came from RNA transcripts. Primed by the HTBI set, a first-round RT-PCR was run on the TCR CDR3. TCRdb called the multiplex PCR reads again in MiXCR, with one record for every CDR3 protein. The sample contains 700,000 or so distinct CDR3 sequences, around 15% of which appear only once. Diagnostic decisions used clinical symptoms, serum thyroxine and TRAb, thyroid ultrasound and orbital computed tomography. PBMCs stemmed from around 9.3 ml fresh peripheral blood. Of note for this clonotype: Its antigen remains unidentified. A read error is possible here, since a much larger clone lies one base away.

Findings and caveats of the study: Before onset, ophthalmopathy was predicted by the model a median roughly 6.4 months earlier.

V shed 8 bases and J 0 bases; nucleotides not matched to a gene: 4. The germline gives CDR1 PRHDT, CDR2 FYEKMQ (reference sequence). The CDR3 runs 14 residues. The rearrangement joins TRBV13 to TRBJ2-3, with TRBD2 identical over 8 bases. The specimen was blood. The sequence derives from a woman aged 45-59 years with Graves' ophthalmopathy. The CDR3 spells CASRGGISTDTQYF. DNA for the CDR3: TGTGCCAGCCGCGGGGGGATTAGCACAGATACGCAGTATTTT.